Sequencing of this T cell receptor beta chain was carried out in a study of T cells in tuberculosis. Background on the study: IGRA-negative adolescents, IGRA-positive adolescents with latent tuberculosis and adults with active tuberculosis formed this South African cohort.

The data were produced by immunoSEQ multiplex PCR, yet TCRdb's version contains in-frame clones alone and is incomplete. Among some 29,000 clones listed, 90% were seen once. For this clone: The antigen is undetermined.

Notes on the study in general: Smaller distances to GMM-specific TCRs suggested their expansion in active tuberculosis. Active tuberculosis cases were adults; controls were adolescents. Shorter CDR3-alpha in active tuberculosis partly drove smaller distances.

The receptor was isolated from a donor aged 5 to 30 with latent tuberculosis or without tuberculosis infection. Specimen: PBMCs.

CDR3 in amino acids: CASSLAGQGETQYF. The CDR3 DNA is TGTGCCAGCAGCTTGGCCGGACAGGGGGAGACCCAGTACTTC. The chain is built from TRBV5-6 and TRBJ2-5; 9 nucleotides match TRBD1. This CDR3 is 14 amino acids long. Germline trimming cut 0 bases from V and 5 bases from J; bases unmatched to any gene: 2. Germline V gene lookup returns CDR1 SGHDT and CDR2 YYEEEE. Full variable domain (remainder filled in from reference TRBV5-6 and TRBJ2-5): DAGVTQSPTHLIKTRGQQVTLRCSPKSGHDTVSWYQQALGQGPQFIFQYYEEEERQRGNFPDRFSGHQFPNYSSELNVNALLLGDSALYLCASSLAGQGETQYFGPGTRLLVL.